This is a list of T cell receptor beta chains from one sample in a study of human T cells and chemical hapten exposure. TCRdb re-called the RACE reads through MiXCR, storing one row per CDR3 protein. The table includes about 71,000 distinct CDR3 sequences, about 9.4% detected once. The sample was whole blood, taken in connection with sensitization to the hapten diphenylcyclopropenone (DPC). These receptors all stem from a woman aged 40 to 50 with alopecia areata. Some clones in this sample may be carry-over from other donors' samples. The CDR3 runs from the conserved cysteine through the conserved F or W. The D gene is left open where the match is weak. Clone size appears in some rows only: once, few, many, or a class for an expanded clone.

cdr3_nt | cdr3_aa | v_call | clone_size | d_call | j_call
TGTGCCAGCAGCCCACGGTGGGGTCAGCCCCAGCATTTT | CASSPRWGQPQHF | TRBV7-2 | many | NA | TRBJ1-5
TGTGCCAGCAGCGTGGATCGGGGGCATGATACGCAGTATTTT | CASSVDRGHDTQYF | TRBV7-3 | many | NA | TRBJ2-3
TGCGCCAGCAGCCAATTGACTAGCGGGGAGGAGACCCAGTACTTC | CASSQLTSGEETQYF | TRBV4-1 | many | TRBD2 | TRBJ2-5
TGTGCCTGGAGTCGGTGGAGCGCGCCGGGGGACGAGCAGTACTTC | CAWSRWSAPGDEQYF | TRBV30 | few | NA | TRBJ2-7
TGTGCCAGCAGTGAATGGATTGAGGCAGGTCCGAACACCGGGGAGCTGTTTTTT | CASSEWIEAGPNTGELFF | TRBV6-1 | NA | NA | TRBJ2-2
TGTGCCAGCAGCTTAGTGACAGGCCGGCTCAATCAGCCCCAGCATTTT | CASSLVTGRLNQPQHF | TRBV7-9 | many | NA | TRBJ1-5
TGTGCCAGCAGCAAAAGACAGTCTGGGGCCAACGTCCTGACTTTC | CASSKRQSGANVLTF | TRBV7-3 | NA | NA | TRBJ2-6
TGTGCCAGCAGTGACCCTAGCGGGGGGGCCTCCAATGAGCAGTTCTTC | CASSDPSGGASNEQFF | TRBV6-1 | many | TRBD2 | TRBJ2-1
TGTGCCAGCAGTTACTCTGCGGAGGGGGGCTATGGCTACACCTTC | CASSYSAEGGYGYTF | TRBV6-5 | NA | NA | TRBJ1-2
TGCAGTGCTAGCGAACCGTACTCCTACGAGCAGTACTTC | CSASEPYSYEQYF | TRBV20-1 | many | NA | TRBJ2-7
TGTGCAAGTCGCTTAGTCGTAGGACGTCGAAACACCATATATTTT | CASRLVVGRRNTIYF | TRBV12-2 | many | NA | TRBJ1-3
TGTGCCAGCAGCCCTCTTTGGGACAGGGGCAATGAGCAGTTCTTC | CASSPLWDRGNEQFF | TRBV9 | many | TRBD1 | TRBJ2-1
TGTGCCACCAGCAGAGATCACAACTATGGCTACACCTTC | CATSRDHNYGYTF | TRBV15 | NA | NA | TRBJ1-2
TGTGCCAGCAGCGTTAGAACGAGGACTAGCGGGGAAGATACGCAGTATTTT | CASSVRTRTSGEDTQYF | TRBV5-5 | many | TRBD2 | TRBJ2-3
TGTGCCAGCAGCGGGGCAGGGGGTAAGACCCAGTACTTC | CASSGAGGKTQYF | TRBV27 | NA | TRBD1 | TRBJ2-5
TGTGCCAGCAGTTTAGTGGGAGCCCTCAGGGATACGCAGTATTTT | CASSLVGALRDTQYF | TRBV28 | many | NA | TRBJ2-3